The 18 T cell receptor beta chains given below trace back to one sample, sequenced in a study of identical twins. TCRdb processed the 5' RACE reads anew with MiXCR; each CDR3 protein has one entry. The sample has approximately 300,000 distinct CDR3 sequences, roughly 9.7% seen once. A further study also used this sample, focusing on yellow fever vaccine responses in identical twins.

Source material: CD8+ T cells sorted from blood. The receptors here all came from a woman aged 18-29 years in good health.

A few counts support this clonotype. The chain joins TRBV29-1 to TRBJ1-1; D remains unclear. Trimming removed 7 bases at V and 4 bases at J, with 7 bases between. Germline-derived CDR1 and CDR2 are SQVTM and ANQGSEA. This CDR3 spans 10 amino acids. Here the CDR3 reads CSAATTEAFF. DNA of the CDR3: TGCAGCGCGGCAACCACTGAAGCTTTCTTT.

The chain combines TRBV6-5 with TRBJ2-1; 13 nucleotides match TRBD2. Germline CDR1 is MNHEY and CDR2 is SVGAGI. The CDR3 consists of 15 residues. J was trimmed by 7 bases and V by 5 bases; bases with no gene match: 5. CDR3 sequence reads: CASSTSGRGENEQFF. The CDR3 coding sequence is TGTGCCAGCAGTACTAGCGGGAGGGGGGAAAATGAGCAGTTCTTC.

This clonotype was observed at least ten times. Written as DNA, the CDR3 is TGTGCCAGCAGCCTAGGGGTAGGGTACAATGAGCAGTTCTTC. Amino acids: CASSLGVGYNEQFF. The chain links TRBV7-9 to TRBJ2-1; D is possibly TRBD1 (5 bases). The CDR3 is 14 amino acids. V was cut by 5 bases and J by 4 bases, with 12 bases left in between. The germline V gene encodes CDR1 SEHNR and CDR2 FQNEAQ (reference sequence).

At least ten counts were recorded for this clonotype. The chain is built from TRBV4-3 and TRBJ2-4; 9 bases are a match to TRBD2. Trimming at V came to 6 bases and at J to 8 bases, leaving 11 bases not matched to a gene. CDR3 length: 15 residues. CDR1 and CDR2 from the germline V gene are LGHNA and YSLEER. The CDR3 DNA reads TGCGCCAGCAGTGAATATAGCGGGAGTTTAGACATTCAGTACTTC. The encoded protein is CASSEYSGSLDIQYF.

The CDR3 region is CASSQDPGLFEQYF. CDR3 nucleotides: TGCGCCAGCAGCCAAGATCCTGGGCTCTTCGAGCAGTACTTC. V gene TRBV4-3 combines with J gene TRBJ2-7, with D hard to call. This CDR3 comprises 14 residues. Germline V gene sequence: CDR1 LGHNA, CDR2 YSLEER. V lost 0 bases to trimming and J lost 6 bases, with 12 bases between them.

Many counts were recorded for this clonotype. V gene TRBV29-1 combines with J gene TRBJ2-2, with D tentatively TRBD2 (5 bases). Germline lookup yields CDR1 SQVTM and CDR2 ANQGSEA. V lost 3 bases, J lost 0 bases, and 8 bases lay in between. The CDR3 spans 14 residues. The CDR3 nucleotides are TGCAGCGTTGAGGCGGGTCCGAACACCGGGGAGCTGTTTTTT. Protein product: CSVEAGPNTGELFF.

About this clonotype itself: A much larger clone lies one base from this, so it may be a read error. The chain employs TRBV7-3 and TRBJ2-3, with D hard to call. The end of the DNA aligns better with TRBJ1-5, so the J call may be wrong. Germline assignment: CDR1 SGHTA and CDR2 FQGTGA. This CDR3 comprises 15 residues. This CDR3 reads CASSTETSTTDTQHF. CDR3 DNA: TGTGCCAGCAGCACGGAGACTAGCACCACAGATACGCAGCATTTT.

The gene calls are TRBV28 and TRBJ2-1; 10 bases align to TRBD2. V dropped 2 bases and J dropped 9; count of bases not matched to a gene: 7. CDR3 size: 15 residues. CDR1 and CDR2 (germline): MDHEN, SYDVKM. This chain's CDR3 is CASSLTSGTVGEQFF. CDR3 in DNA: TGTGCCAGCAGTTTAACTAGCGGGACGGTCGGTGAGCAGTTCTTC.

A few counts support this clonotype. This rearrangement joins TRBV6-4 to TRBJ2-3; the D is unclear. Per germline, CDR1 MRHNA and CDR2 SNTAGT. The CDR3 is 14 amino acids. The V gene lost 3 bases and the J gene lost 2 bases, with 9 bases spanning the gap. CDR3 in DNA: TGTGCCAGCAGTGAGGCTAAATTCACAGATACGCAGTATTTT. It yields the protein CASSEAKFTDTQYF.

This clonotype was seen many times. This rearrangement joins TRBV6-5 to TRBJ2-7, with D perhaps matching TRBD1 (6 bases). Trimming stripped 4 bases from V and 4 bases from J, with 20 bases between. The CDR3 loop spans 16 amino acids. From germline, CDR1 is MNHEY and CDR2 SVGAGI. For the CDR3, the DNA is TGTGCCAGCAGTTCCCTCGGGGACACCTTGATTTACGAGCAGTACTTC. This sequence encodes CASSSLGDTLIYEQYF.

This clonotype was counted at least ten times. The chain combines TRBV12-3 or TRBV12-4 with TRBJ1-5, with no clear D. Deletions cut 2 bases from V and 5 bases from J, with 10 bases between. The CDR3 runs 14 residues. The CDR3 DNA follows: TGTGCCAGCAGTTTACGGGGTATGGATCAGCCCCAGCATTTT. Translating gives CASSLRGMDQPQHF.

The genes are TRBV20-1 and TRBJ2-1, with a tentative D call TRBD1 (5 bases). This CDR3 is 13 amino acids long. CDR1 DFQATT and CDR2 SNEGSKA come from the germline V gene (reference sequence). V lost 5 bases and J 0 bases, leaving 8 bases between the germline ends. CDR3 region: CSASDTSYNEQFF. The CDR3 DNA is TGCAGTGCTTCGGACACCTCCTACAATGAGCAGTTCTTC.

This clonotype has a count of ten or more. CDR3 DNA: TGCGCCAGCAGCTTTTTGGACCAAGGTGGTGGCTACACCTTC. This encodes CASSFLDQGGGYTF. V usage is TRBV5-1 and J usage is TRBJ1-2; no definite D call. Looked up from germline, CDR1 is SGHRS and CDR2 is YFSETQ. Trimming cost V 2 bases and J 7 bases, with 15 bases left between them. This CDR3 has 14 amino acids.

This clonotype came up many times. The genes are TRBV12-3 or TRBV12-4 and TRBJ2-3; D may be TRBD2 (6 bases). This CDR3 contains 15 residues. Trimming cost V 5 bases and J 1 base, with 13 bases left between them. The CDR3 nucleotides are TGTGCCAGCAGTCAGGATGGACTACGCACAGATACGCAGTATTTT. Translated, it gives CASSQDGLRTDTQYF.

This clonotype was found a few times. This chain joins TRBV6-6 and TRBJ2-5, with D maybe TRBD2 (5 bases). Trimming removed 5 bases at V and 7 bases at J, with 14 bases between. CDR1 MNHNY and CDR2 SVGAGI come from the germline V gene (reference sequence). This CDR3 is built from 13 residues. CDR3 sequence reads: CASSNPLEGTQYF. In DNA form, the CDR3 reads TGTGCCAGCAGTAACCCCCTCGAGGGGACCCAGTACTTC.

Only a few counts were recorded for this clonotype. V usage is TRBV7-2 and J usage is TRBJ2-7; 12 positions match TRBD2. V lost 5 bases to trimming and J lost 5 bases; unmatched junction nucleotides: 16. Germline assignment: CDR1 SGHTA and CDR2 FQGNSA. This CDR3 has 18 residues. CDR3: CASSTSGRTELGDHEQYF. Written as DNA, the CDR3 is TGTGCCAGCAGCACTAGCGGGAGGACGGAATTAGGAGACCACGAGCAGTACTTC.

This clonotype occurred a few times. The chain uses TRBV11-2 and TRBJ2-1, with D uncertain. The length of the CDR3 is 12 residues. Trimming removed 0 bases at V and 9 bases at J, with 6 bases between. Germline CDR1 SGHAT, CDR2 FQNNGV. The DNA of the CDR3 is TGTGCCAGCAGCTTAGATGCTAGTGAGCAGTTCTTC. It encodes CASSLDASEQFF.

This clonotype was picked up many times. The rearrangement joins TRBV27 to TRBJ2-2; D unclear. CDR1 is MNHEY, CDR2 SMNVEV, per germline (reference sequence). V shed 6 bases and J shed 7 bases, with 6 bases lying between them. The CDR3 runs to 11 residues. The CDR3 protein is CASRRYGELFF. In DNA, the CDR3 is TGTGCCAGCAGACGATACGGGGAGCTGTTTTTT.